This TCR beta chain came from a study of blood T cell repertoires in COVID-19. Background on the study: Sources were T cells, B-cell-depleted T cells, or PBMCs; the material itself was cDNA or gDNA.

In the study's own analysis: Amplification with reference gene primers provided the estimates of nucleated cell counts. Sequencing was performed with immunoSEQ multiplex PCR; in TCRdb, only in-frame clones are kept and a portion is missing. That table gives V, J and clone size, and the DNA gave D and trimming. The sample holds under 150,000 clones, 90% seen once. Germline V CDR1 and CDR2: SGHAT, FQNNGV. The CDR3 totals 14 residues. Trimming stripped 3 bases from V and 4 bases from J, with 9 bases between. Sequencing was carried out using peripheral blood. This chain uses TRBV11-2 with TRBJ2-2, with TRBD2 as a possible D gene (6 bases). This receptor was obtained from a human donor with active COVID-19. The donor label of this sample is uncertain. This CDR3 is CASSFSAGTGELFF. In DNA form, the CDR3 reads TGTGCCAGCAGCTTTTCAGCGGGCACCGGGGAGCTGTTTTTT.